What follows is one TCR beta chain and its context. The target of this receptor is not known. Base qualities are missing; no much larger clone stands one base away. The data were obtained in a study of memory CD4+ T cells and cytomegalovirus serostatus (dated by TCRdb to the late 2010s). Looking at the study overall: A total of some 35 healthy Belgian adults, of whom 9 were CMV seropositive and 24 were CMV seronegative, were included in the cohort. CD4+ memory TCRbeta repertoires of a Belgian cohort with known cytomegalovirus serostatus were sequenced in order to replicate a published TCR-based CMV serostatus classifier. Beyond this particular receptor, the publication reports: On the Belgian cohort, the classifier based on the original framework reached a median bootstrapped AUC of roughly 0.94, with a 95% CI of 0.76-1.00. The results were interpreted as suggesting that the CMV-associated TCR signature is largely present in the CD4+ memory repertoire. Only CD4+CD45RO+ memory cells were sequenced, in contrast to the original study, in which naive and memory CD4+ and CD8+ populations were covered. CMV serostatus prediction reached a median bootstrapped AUC of 0.95 with the original framework and just under 0.93 with a US-trained random forest. Among the 150 to 200 previously reported CMV-associated TCRbeta sequences, about 71 showed up in the CD4+ memory repertoires, with each one found in between one and five individuals.

The Quick-DNA Microprep Kit was used to extract genomic DNA from the sorted cells. Amplification of TCRbeta DNA was done with the immunoSEQ hsTCRbeta kit, following the protocol from the manufacturer. An Illumina MiSeq instrument was used to sequence the TCRbeta libraries. Per the source publication's procedure: After out-of-frame sequences were removed, 2 million to 2.5 million distinct TCRbeta sequences remained, averaging around 67,000 per individual. Each individual was scored by the count of 150 to 200 previously reported CMV-associated TCRbeta sequences and the total productive distinct TCRbeta count. A beta-binomial model was reimplemented in Python, and scikit-learn random forests with default parameters were trained on data from the US cohort. Classifier performance on the Belgian cohort was reported as the median AUC with percentile confidence intervals calculated over 10,000 bootstrap iterations. TCRdb's version of the immuneACCESS table is confined to in-frame rearrangements and falls short of the full clone set. An unresolved V gene accounts for under half of the shortfall where checked; the remainder is of unknown origin. V and J calls and clone size are copied from that table; D and trimming were computed from the DNA. A total of 50,000 to 60,000 clones appear in this sample, 82% of them only once. The ten largest clones capture 0.5% to 0.6% of the sample.

Single viable CD3+CD4+CD8-CD45RO+ cells were sorted as memory CD4+ T cells on a FACSAria II. CMV serostatus was assessed using a Roche Elecsys assay, by which serum IgG against CMV pp150, pp28, p38 and p52 was detected. Once the samples were thawed, total CD4+ T cells were enriched through positive selection using CD4 magnetic microbeads. The samples came from a different study that was designed specifically to examine the CD4+ T cell memory repertoire. Following standard operating procedures, peripheral blood mononuclear cells were isolated and cryopreserved, while serum was kept at -80 degrees C. Staining used CD3-PerCP (BW264/56), CD4-APC (RPA-T4), CD45RO-PE (UCHT1) and CD8-Pacific Orange (3B5) antibodies, with Sytox blue excluding non-viable cells. Sequenced input: memory CD4+ T cells from blood. The receptor was isolated from an adult in good health and CMV-seronegative.

The nucleotide sequence is TGTGCCAGCAGCGTCCGGGCTAGCGGGGGCCAAGAGACCCAGTACTTC. Translated, it reads CASSVRASGGQETQYF. The chain links TRBV9 with TRBJ2-5, with TRBD2 identical over 10 junction bases. V is trimmed back by 2 bases and J by 1 base, and the junction contains 5 bases that no gene match accounts for. In the germline V gene, CDR1 corresponds to SGDLS and CDR2 to YYNGEE. The CDR3 starts with the cysteine, ends with the phenylalanine, and has 16 residues. Only CDR3 DNA is held: 48 bases, read in frame from base 1.